The source of this T cell receptor (beta chain) is a study of blood T cell repertoires in COVID-19 (dated by TCRdb to about 2020). Turning to the overall study: Samples from collaborators originated in the United States, Italy and Spain and spanned both the acute and convalescent phases of COVID-19. The material from the prospective study consisted of cDNA or gDNA derived from T cells, B-cell-depleted T cells, or PBMCs. Deeply sampled blood TCRbeta repertoires from subjects exposed to, actively infected with, or recovered from COVID-19 were included in the dataset. The repertoires were made available in a free public database intended to serve as a resource for research on the immune response to SARS-CoV-2. The samples were drawn from the first 160 participants of the ongoing ImmuneRACE study and from 1,254 subjects provided by 6 global collaborators. A de-identified subject ID, COVID-19 status, age in years and sex were almost always included in the sample metadata. Where available, HLA class I and class II types were obtained from metadata supplied by the sample provider rather than from assay-based typing. The investigation overall reported the following: Clinical and demographic metadata were provided uncurated, with the amount varying by source and participant.

V is pruned by 4 bases and J by 3 bases, leaving 6 bases of the junction without a gene match. CDR1 and CDR2 were assigned from the germline V gene as SGHNT and YENEEA. The CDR3 runs 18 amino acids, cysteine and phenylalanine included. Left in the record is the CDR3 DNA by itself, 54 bases read in frame from the first base. About this clone: No antigen is known for it. No per-base quality is available; no much larger clone lies one base away.

The immunoSEQ Assay, a bias-controlled multiplex PCR, was used to amplify TCRbeta CDR3 regions from genomic DNA. For the original study's pipeline: The number of nucleated cells in each sample was estimated by amplification of reference gene primers within the assay. To quantify the absolute abundance of each unique TCRbeta CDR3 rearrangement, sequence reads were collapsed and filtered. Productive Simpson clonality was computed per sample as the square root of Simpson's diversity index over productive rearrangements. In TCRdb, the immuneACCESS table is reduced to in-frame sequences with V and J assigned. These tables do not hold every clone; where another copy was compared, an unresolved V gene accounts for under half, and the others remain unexplained. Clone size and the V and J calls come from that table; the DNA yielded D and trimming. This sample is represented by around 250,000 clones; around 93% of them were singletons. The ten top clones hold 1.2% of the sample.

Enrolling through a virtual design, the prospective study's participants ranged in age from roughly 18 to 100 years and lived across more than 20 United States geographic areas. In the prospective study, participants were assigned to cohorts based on the clinical history participants reported in a screening survey and a study questionnaire. In the prospective study, mobile phlebotomists collected whole blood, serum and a nasopharyngeal or oropharyngeal swab from each participant. Additional blood draws and questionnaires over an approximately two-month period could optionally be provided by prospective study participants. Blood samples from the prospective study were shipped frozen or at room temperature prior to DNA extraction.

The source is a human donor in a cohort exposed to, infected with or recovered from COVID-19 (not recorded which). The donor label of this sample is uncertain. The chain is encoded by TRBV11-3 joined to TRBJ2-1, and 16 bases in between align with TRBD2. Sequenced sample: PBMCs or T cells enriched from blood (not recorded which). Here is the DNA: TGTGCCAGCAGCTCGGGACTAGCGGGGGGGCGGTACTACAATGAGCAGTTCTTC. Its translation is CASSSGLAGGRYYNEQFF.